A single sample gave rise to the 20 T cell receptor beta chains below, sequenced in a study of cytomegalovirus exposure and HLA in healthy donors. Researchers ran the PCR with 60 Vbeta and 13 Jbeta primers. Libraries were prepared by immunoSEQ multiplex PCR; TCRdb keeps only in-frame clonotypes and omits some of them. The top ten clones hold roughly 1.8% of a sample with under 200,000 clones, 70% to 90% of them seen once. Material for sequencing was PBMCs. Source of these receptors: a woman younger than 35 in good health and CMV-seronegative.

The count of this clone is one. The J gene is TRBJ2-7, the V gene TRBV5-5; D is uncertain. Germline V gene sequence: CDR1 SGHKS, CDR2 YYEKEE (reference sequence). V lost 6 bases, J lost 6 bases, and 19 bases lay in between. This CDR3 contains 14 residues. The CDR3 loop reads CASTLRGITGEQYF. The CDR3 DNA follows: TGTGCCAGCACTCTACGAGGTATTACCGGCGAGCAGTACTTC.

This clone was seen more than once but under ten times. The J gene is TRBJ1-4, the V gene TRBV6-5, with D possibly matching TRBD1 (5 bases). The CDR3 totals 12 residues. The germline gives CDR1 MNHEY, CDR2 SVGAGI. The V gene lost 4 bases and the J gene lost 7 bases, with 7 bases spanning the gap. The DNA for the CDR3 is TGTGCCAGCAGTTGGAGGGGTGAAAAACTGTTTTTT. This translates into CASSWRGEKLFF.

This chain joins TRBV29-1 and TRBJ1-4, with D possibly matching TRBD1 (5 bases). There are 11 residues in the CDR3. V dropped 4 bases and J dropped 7 bases, with 7 bases sitting between them. Germline CDR1 and CDR2: SQVTM and ANQGSEA. The CDR3 sequence is CSVGQPEKLFF. As DNA, the CDR3 is TGCAGCGTTGGACAGCCTGAAAAACTGTTTTTT.

V is TRBV27 and J is TRBJ1-5; 8 nucleotides align to TRBD1. The germline gives CDR1 MNHEY, CDR2 SMNVEV (reference sequence). V shed 6 bases and J 4 bases; nucleotides not matched to a gene: 8. CDR3 length: 15 amino acids. The CDR3 is CASSFSGGINQPQHF. Here the CDR3 DNA reads TGTGCCAGCAGCTTCTCAGGGGGCATTAATCAGCCCCAGCATTTT.

The chain employs TRBV7-9 and TRBJ2-3, with 10 bases identical to TRBD2. Trimming cost V 2 bases and J 2 bases; bases outside gene matches: 4. Germline V gene lookup returns CDR1 SEHNR and CDR2 FQNEAQ (reference sequence). There are 16 residues in the CDR3. For the CDR3, the DNA is TGTGCCAGCAGCTTAACTAGCGGGACTGACACAGATACGCAGTATTTT. As protein: CASSLTSGTDTDTQYF.

This clone was observed a few times. The chain uses TRBV5-1 and TRBJ2-5; the match to TRBD1 covers 10 bases. CDR3 size: 18 residues. Germline V CDR1 and CDR2: SGHRS, YFSETQ. J was trimmed by 7 bases and V by 0 bases; bases with no gene match: 15. This CDR3 is CASSLVPSGTGATATQYF. CDR3 nucleotide sequence: TGCGCCAGCAGCTTGGTTCCATCCGGGACAGGGGCCACAGCGACCCAGTACTTC.

In its sample, this clone was seen once. V and J are TRBV11-2 and TRBJ2-7; D perhaps matches TRBD1 (6 bases). Trimming cost V 5 bases and J 1 base, with 15 bases left between them. Germline V lookup: CDR1 SGHAT, CDR2 FQNNGV. The CDR3 runs to 15 residues. The CDR3 here is CASSPPPTGSYEQYF. The CDR3 DNA reads as TGTGCCAGCAGCCCACCCCCCACAGGGTCCTACGAGCAGTACTTC.

The rearrangement uses TRBV5-4 and TRBJ2-1; 7 bases line up with TRBD1. This CDR3 has 15 amino acids. Germline CDR1 reads SGHNT; CDR2 reads YYREEE (reference sequence). V dropped 0 bases and J dropped 7; count of bases not matched to a gene: 7. The CDR3 spells CASSLGRGLGNEQFF. As DNA, the CDR3 is TGTGCCAGCAGCTTGGGTAGGGGGCTAGGGAATGAGCAGTTCTTC.

The chain combines TRBV9 with TRBJ1-3, with D unclear. V was shortened by 4 bases and J by 0 bases, with 11 bases between the two germline ends. This CDR3 region has 15 residues. Germline CDR1 reads SGDLS; CDR2 reads YYNGEE. CDR3 bases: TGTGCCAGCAGCACCTCCGGGAGCTCTGGAAACACCATATATTTT. The encoded protein is CASSTSGSSGNTIYF.

The V call is TRBV7-2, the J call TRBJ2-7; 11 positions agree with TRBD1. The CDR3 covers 16 residues. CDR1 and CDR2 from the germline V gene are SGHTA and FQGNSA. The V segment lost 1 base and the J segment 3 bases; nucleotides outside the gene matches: 5. CDR3 sequence reads: CASSLVAGQGGYEQYF. The CDR3 DNA reads TGTGCCAGCAGCTTAGTGGCGGGACAGGGGGGCTACGAGCAGTACTTC.

The chain employs TRBV2 and TRBJ2-7, with TRBD2 identical over 7 bases. Germline loops: CDR1 SNHLY, CDR2 FYNNEI. CDR3 size: 17 residues. Trimming took 1 base from V and 6 from J; bases not matched to a gene: 15. CDR3 amino acids: CASSEGLGSSGEREQYF. The CDR3 DNA follows: TGTGCCAGCAGTGAAGGACTGGGCTCTAGCGGTGAGCGCGAGCAGTACTTC.

This chain links TRBV29-1 with TRBJ2-3; D uncertain. This CDR3 comprises 11 residues. Germline assignment: CDR1 SQVTM and CDR2 ANQGSEA. V lost 7 bases and J lost 4, with 9 bases in between. The CDR3 loop reads CSAYYADTQYF. Written as DNA, the CDR3 is TGCAGCGCATACTACGCAGATACGCAGTATTTT.

This sequence joins TRBV18 and TRBJ1-5, with D unresolved. Trimming took off 4 bases at V and 1 base at J, with 14 bases between the two ends. The CDR3 consists of 16 residues. Looked up from germline, CDR1 is KGHSH and CDR2 is LQKENI. The CDR3 is CASSLTSERSNQPQHF. The CDR3 nucleotides are TGTGCCAGCTCACTTACGTCCGAGAGGAGCAATCAGCCCCAGCATTTT. Combining the CDR3 with reference TRBV18 and TRBJ1-5 gives the whole variable domain NAGVMQNPRHLVRRRGQEARLRCSPMKGHSHVYWYRQLPEEGLKFMVYLQKENIIDESGMPKERFSAEFPKEGPSILRIQQVVRGDSAAYFCASSLTSERSNQPQHFGDGTRLSIL.

The count of this clone is one. V gene TRBV4-1 combines with J gene TRBJ1-1, with D unresolved. With 4 bases removed from V and 3 bases from J, the gap between germline ends came to 9 bases. This CDR3 is 13 amino acids long. Per the germline V gene, CDR1 is MGHRA and CDR2 is YSYEKL. CDR3 nucleotide sequence: TGCGCCAGCAGCCCCCATCACTACACTGAAGCTTTCTTT. Amino acid sequence: CASSPHHYTEAFF.

The V call is TRBV4-1, the J call TRBJ2-2; no definite D call. This CDR3 contains 13 residues. Germline lookup yields CDR1 MGHRA and CDR2 YSYEKL. Trimming took 5 bases from V and 6 from J, leaving 10 bases between them. CDR3 DNA: TGCGCCAGCAGCTCTCAGGTATCCGGGGAGCTGTTTTTT. Translating it yields CASSSQVSGELFF.

V and J are TRBV27 and TRBJ1-1; D uncertain. The V gene's germline CDR1 is MNHEY and CDR2 SMNVEV (reference sequence). The CDR3 is 11 amino acids. Trimming removed 8 bases at V and 1 base at J, with 5 bases between. The DNA of the CDR3 is TGTGCCAGCCAACAGAACACTGAAGCTTTCTTT. Its protein product is CASQQNTEAFF.

This sequence joins TRBV5-1 and TRBJ2-5; TRBD1 aligns across 8 bases. The CDR3 consists of 16 residues. The J segment lost 3 bases and the V segment lost 3 bases, leaving 10 bases of the junction unmatched. Germline lookup yields CDR1 SGHRS and CDR2 YFSETQ. Here the CDR3 DNA reads TGCGCCAGCAGCTGGAGGGGCGGACAGGGTGAAGAGACCCAGTACTTC. It translates to CASSWRGGQGEETQYF.

This clone was detected only a few times. The chain carries TRBV4-2 and TRBJ2-4; 7 bases fit TRBD2. The CDR3 has 18 residues. Per the germline V gene, CDR1 is LGHNA and CDR2 is YNFKEQ. The V and J ends lost 4 bases and 1 base, in that order; junction bases with no gene match: 13. The CDR3 coding sequence is TGTGCCAGCAGCCCCCAAACGCCCCAACTAGCGGCCAAAAACATTCAGTACTTC. Amino acid sequence: CASSPQTPQLAAKNIQYF.

V is TRBV5-1 and J is TRBJ2-1, with 8 bases lining up with TRBD2. Germline lookup yields CDR1 SGHRS and CDR2 YFSETQ. This CDR3 contains 14 residues. With V trimmed by 4 bases and J by 6 bases, 6 bases remained unmatched. DNA for the CDR3: TGCGCCAGCAGCACTGGACTAGCCCCCAATGAGCAGTTCTTC. Translating gives CASSTGLAPNEQFF.

This chain links TRBV27 with TRBJ1-1, with 10 bases fitting TRBD1. The CDR3 is made up of 13 amino acids. Losses at the gene ends were 4 bases for V and 4 bases for J; bases not matched to a gene: 0. Germline V gives CDR1 MNHEY, CDR2 SMNVEV (reference sequence). The CDR3, as DNA: TGTGCCAGCAGTTGGGACAGGGGCACTGAAGCTTTCTTT. Its translation: CASSWDRGTEAFF.